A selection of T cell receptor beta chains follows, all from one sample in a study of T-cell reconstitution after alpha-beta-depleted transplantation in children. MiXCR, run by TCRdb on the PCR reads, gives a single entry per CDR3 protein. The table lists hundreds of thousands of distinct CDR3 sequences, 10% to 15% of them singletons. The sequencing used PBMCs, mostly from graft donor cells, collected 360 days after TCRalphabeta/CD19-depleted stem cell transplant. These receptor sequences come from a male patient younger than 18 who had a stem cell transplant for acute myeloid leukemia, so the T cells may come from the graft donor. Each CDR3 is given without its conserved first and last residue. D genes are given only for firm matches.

CDR3 protein: AWSVHVLAGAEQY; D gene: TRBD2; J gene: TRBJ2-7; V gene: TRBV30
CDR3 protein: ASSKAGTQETQY; D gene: .; J gene: TRBJ2-5; V gene: TRBV28
CDR3 protein: ASSFRGNTIY; D gene: .; J gene: TRBJ1-3; V gene: TRBV28
CDR3 protein: ASSFSAGSGNTIY; D gene: .; J gene: TRBJ1-3; V gene: TRBV27
CDR3 protein: ASSIKHGGTDTQY; D gene: .; J gene: TRBJ2-3; V gene: TRBV7-8
CDR3 protein: ASSPLGLGLAGAYEQY; D gene: TRBD2; J gene: TRBJ2-7; V gene: TRBV7-6
CDR3 protein: ASSTSDRVGPIQY; D gene: TRBD1; J gene: TRBJ2-4; V gene: TRBV19
CDR3 protein: ATSGIIPSGRMRGSYEQY; D gene: TRBD2; J gene: TRBJ2-7; V gene: TRBV15
CDR3 protein: ASSVAGLTTQY; D gene: TRBD2; J gene: TRBJ2-5; V gene: TRBV9
CDR3 protein: ASSYPTTGTSFNYEQY; D gene: TRBD2; J gene: TRBJ2-7; V gene: TRBV27
CDR3 protein: ASSPRSGGELF; D gene: .; J gene: TRBJ2-2; V gene: TRBV12-3/TRBV12-4
CDR3 protein: TSSQCAGGNTGELF; D gene: .; J gene: TRBJ2-2; V gene: TRBV1
CDR3 protein: ASSLNSRGNTGELF; D gene: .; J gene: TRBJ2-2; V gene: TRBV7-3
CDR3 protein: ASRPARGVSYQETQY; D gene: .; J gene: TRBJ2-5; V gene: TRBV28
CDR3 protein: ASSPYGRAGFTDTQY; D gene: .; J gene: TRBJ2-3; V gene: TRBV3-1
CDR3 protein: SVEAVRAGGRGYEQY; D gene: TRBD2; J gene: TRBJ2-7; V gene: TRBV29-1
CDR3 protein: ASSQAGPGQGFYEQY; D gene: .; J gene: TRBJ2-7; V gene: TRBV3-1
CDR3 protein: ASSLSLNTEAF; D gene: .; J gene: TRBJ1-1; V gene: TRBV7-6
CDR3 protein: ASSSWGGTYEQY; D gene: .; J gene: TRBJ2-7; V gene: TRBV13
CDR3 protein: SALDRPNQPHH; D gene: .; J gene: TRBJ1-5; V gene: TRBV20-1
CDR3 protein: ASSVTPGLAVSLHNEQF; D gene: TRBD2; J gene: TRBJ2-1; V gene: TRBV9
CDR3 protein: ASSLGRARSGNTIY; D gene: .; J gene: TRBJ1-3; V gene: TRBV7-8
CDR3 protein: ATSDFGPTGAF; D gene: .; J gene: TRBJ1-1; V gene: TRBV24-1
CDR3 protein: ASSPLTGIETQY; D gene: TRBD1; J gene: TRBJ2-5; V gene: TRBV18
CDR3 protein: ASSQTLNNEQF; D gene: .; J gene: TRBJ2-1; V gene: TRBV19
CDR3 protein: ASSIGLAGASSYNEQF; D gene: TRBD2; J gene: TRBJ2-1; V gene: TRBV9